This TCR beta chain was sequenced for a study of T cell changes during pregnancy in multiple sclerosis (dated by TCRdb to between 2018 and 2021). With respect to the entire study: Changes in the T cell repertoire over the course of pregnancy were examined in this study in women with multiple sclerosis.

Regarding this clone: Its antigen is currently not known. Base-call qualities are not available, and no considerably larger clone is one nucleotide away.

Libraries were built with the immunoSEQ multiplex PCR assay. In its TCRdb copy, this immuneACCESS table keeps in-frame sequences only and misses some clones. Where compared with another copy, unresolved V genes explain less than half of these, and the others have no known cause. This sample is represented by about 80,000 clones; around 90% of them were singletons. The top ten clones comprise 2.6% of the sample. The sequence was collected from a female donor with multiple sclerosis, enrolled in a pregnancy study. Sequenced material: peripheral blood, taken before pregnancy.

The DNA is as follows: TGCGCCAGCAGCCACTACGGACTAGCGTCCAATGAGCAGTTCTTC. Its protein reads: CASSHYGLASNEQFF. Recombination joined TRBV4-1 with TRBJ2-1, with TRBD2 identical over 9 junction bases. From the cysteine through the phenylalanine, the CDR3 covers 15 amino acids. The retained sequence is limited to the CDR3, 45 bases, with the frame set at the first base. Germline trimming: 3 bases from V, 6 bases from J; junction bases outside gene matches: 6. The germline V gene specifies MGHRA as CDR1 and YSYEKL as CDR2.